This T cell receptor beta chain is from a study of blood T cell repertoires in COVID-19. Study summary: Sites across the United States, Italy and Spain contributed samples from acute and convalescent COVID-19.

Original processing notes: Amplification of reference gene primers was used by the study to estimate nucleated cell counts. TCRdb's copy holds only in-frame clones and misses some; the assay was immunoSEQ multiplex PCR. V and J calls and clone size are as listed in that table; D and trimming were resolved from the DNA. The sample has 150,000 to 200,000 clones, around 90% seen once; the top ten hold roughly 2.8%. V was pared by 1 base and J by 6 bases, with 25 bases between. CDR1 GTSNPN and CDR2 SVGIG come from the germline V gene (reference sequence). This CDR3 region has 17 residues. This clonotype originated in a man in his 60s with acute or convalescent COVID-19. The chain links TRBV30 to TRBJ2-7, with D possibly TRBD1 on 6 matching bases. The material sequenced was peripheral blood. For the CDR3, the DNA is TGTGCCTGGAGTGCAATCTCTCTCAGGGGTATTCAGGGCGAGCAGTACTTC. Protein: CAWSAISLRGIQGEQYF.